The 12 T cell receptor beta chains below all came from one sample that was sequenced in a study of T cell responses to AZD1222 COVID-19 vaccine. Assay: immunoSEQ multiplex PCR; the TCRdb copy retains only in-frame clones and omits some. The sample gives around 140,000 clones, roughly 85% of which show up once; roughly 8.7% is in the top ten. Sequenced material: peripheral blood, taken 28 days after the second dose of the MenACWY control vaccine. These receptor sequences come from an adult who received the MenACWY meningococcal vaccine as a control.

The CDR3: CATSREGQGGTEAFF. As DNA, the CDR3 is TGTGCCACCAGCAGAGAGGGTCAGGGAGGCACTGAAGCTTTCTTT. The V call is TRBV15, the J call TRBJ1-1, with TRBD1 as a possible D gene (5 bases). V lost 0 bases to trimming and J lost 4 bases, with 12 bases between them. The CDR3 runs to 15 residues. Germline values: CDR1 LNHNV, CDR2 YYDKDF (reference sequence).

As DNA, the CDR3 is TGTGCCAGCAGCGTAGGACTAGCGGGAGGCTCAGATACGCAGTATTTT. Translation: CASSVGLAGGSDTQYF. The chain combines TRBV9 with TRBJ2-3; the match to TRBD2 covers 13 bases. Germline V gene sequence: CDR1 SGDLS, CDR2 YYNGEE. Trimming cost V 0 bases and J 4 bases; bases outside gene matches: 2. The CDR3 is made up of 16 amino acids.

The CDR3 sequence: CASSVRLARDTGELFF. The CDR3 DNA reads as TGTGCCAGCAGCGTCCGACTAGCTAGGGACACCGGGGAGCTGTTTTTT. The gene calls are TRBV9 and TRBJ2-2; 7 bases fit TRBD2. The V gene's germline CDR1 is SGDLS and CDR2 YYNGEE. The CDR3 has 16 amino acids. Trimming took 2 bases from V and 3 from J; bases not matched to a gene: 7.

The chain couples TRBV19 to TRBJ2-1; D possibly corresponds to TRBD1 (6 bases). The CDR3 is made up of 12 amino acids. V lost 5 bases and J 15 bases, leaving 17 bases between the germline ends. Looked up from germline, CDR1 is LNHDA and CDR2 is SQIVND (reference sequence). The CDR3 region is CASSPGVGVAFF. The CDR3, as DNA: TGTGCCAGTAGTCCAGGGGTAGGGGTGGCGTTCTTC.

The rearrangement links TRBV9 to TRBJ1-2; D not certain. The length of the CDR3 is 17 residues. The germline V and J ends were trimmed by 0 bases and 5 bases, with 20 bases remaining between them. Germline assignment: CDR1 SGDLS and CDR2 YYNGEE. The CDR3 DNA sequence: TGTGCCAGCAGCGTAGGTTCAGGAGAATTAGGCCTTTATGGCTACACCTTC. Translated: CASSVGSGELGLYGYTF.

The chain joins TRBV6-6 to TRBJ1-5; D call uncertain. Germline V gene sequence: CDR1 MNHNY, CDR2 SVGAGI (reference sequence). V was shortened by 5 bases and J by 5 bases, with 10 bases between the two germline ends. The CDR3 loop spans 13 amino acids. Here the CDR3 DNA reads TGTGCCAGCAGTGCGGGAGGCGATCAGCCCCAGCATTTT. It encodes CASSAGGDQPQHF.

In DNA form, the CDR3 reads TGTGCCAGTAGTATACCTCCGGGACAGGGGTGGACTGAAGCTTTCTTT. It yields the protein CASSIPPGQGWTEAFF. The J gene is TRBJ1-1, the V gene TRBV19, with 10 positions matching TRBD1. Germline CDR1 and CDR2: LNHDA and SQIVND (reference sequence). The V gene end was trimmed by 2 bases and the J gene end by 5 bases; junction bases not matched to a gene: 8. The CDR3 is made up of 16 amino acids.

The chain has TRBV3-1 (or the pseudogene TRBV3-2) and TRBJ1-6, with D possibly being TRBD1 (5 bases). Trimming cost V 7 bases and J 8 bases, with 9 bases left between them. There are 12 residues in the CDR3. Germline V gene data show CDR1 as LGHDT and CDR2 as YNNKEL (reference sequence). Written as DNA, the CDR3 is TGTGCCAGCACGGCGGGGGATTCACCCCTCCACTTT. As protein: CASTAGDSPLHF.

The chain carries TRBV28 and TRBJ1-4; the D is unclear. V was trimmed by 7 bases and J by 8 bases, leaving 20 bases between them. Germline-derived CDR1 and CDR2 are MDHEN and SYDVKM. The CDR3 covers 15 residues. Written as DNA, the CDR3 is TGTGCCAGCACCACAATACGGGCGCTTGAAGAAAAACTGTTTTTT. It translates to CASTTIRALEEKLFF. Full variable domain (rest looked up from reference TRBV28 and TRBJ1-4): DVKVTQSSRYLVKRTGEKVFLECVQDMDHENMFWYRQDPGLGLRLIYFSYDVKMKEKGDIPEGYSVSREKKERFSLILESASTNQTSMYLCASTTIRALEEKLFFGSGTQLSVL.

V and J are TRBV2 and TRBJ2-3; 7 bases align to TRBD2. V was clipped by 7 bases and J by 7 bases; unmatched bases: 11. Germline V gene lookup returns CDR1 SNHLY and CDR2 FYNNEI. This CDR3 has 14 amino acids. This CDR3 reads CASTGGSTGNTQYF. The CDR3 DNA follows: TGTGCCAGCACCGGGGGGTCTACTGGAAATACGCAGTATTTT.

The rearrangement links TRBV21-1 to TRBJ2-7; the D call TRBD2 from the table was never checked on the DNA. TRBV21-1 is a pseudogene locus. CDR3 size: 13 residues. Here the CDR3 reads CASRKAGRREQYV. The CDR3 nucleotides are TGTGCCAGCAGAAAAGCGGGGAGACGCGAGCAGTACGTC.

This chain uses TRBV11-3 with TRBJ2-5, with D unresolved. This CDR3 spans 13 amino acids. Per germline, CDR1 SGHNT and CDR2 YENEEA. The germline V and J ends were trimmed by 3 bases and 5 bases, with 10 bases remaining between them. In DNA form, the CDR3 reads TGTGCCAGCAGCTTTGAGTTTGGGGAGACCCAGTACTTC. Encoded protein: CASSFEFGETQYF.